In this sample, the clone carrying this T cell receptor beta chain turned up a few times. Its specificity is not known. This entry is derived from a study of blood T cells in healthy people across ages. The overall study: Capturing about one barcoded beta molecule per two T cells was achieved by template switching. Findings and caveats of the study: It was the long-lived donors that had more naive CD4+ cells and higher diversity than aged donors.

Combining a sample-barcoded 5' primer with a J-beta primer mix, a second PCR ran for 7 to 11 cycles. TCRdb re-analysed the 5' RACE reads in MiXCR, keeping a single row per CDR3 protein. The sample contains under 800,000 distinct CDR3 sequences, roughly 44% of which appear only once. The sequence was collected from a woman aged 55-70 years in good health. The sample consisted of blood.

As DNA, the CDR3 is TGCAGTGCTAGTTCAGGGGACAATGAGCAGTTCTTC. Amino acid sequence: CSASSGDNEQFF. This chain uses TRBV20-1 with TRBJ2-1; a weak D match, TRBD1 (6 bases). CDR3 size: 12 residues. Trimming left V 3 bases short and J 5 bases short, with 8 bases between. Germline CDR1 DFQATT, CDR2 SNEGSKA (reference sequence).